Shown below are 4 T cell receptor beta chains from a single sample sequenced in a study of vaccination and CD4 T cells after COVID-19. These TCRs are of unknown antigen specificity. Treatment given: approximately 10-day PBMC culture with coronavirus spike peptide pools or control peptides (ViraFEST assay). The Oncomine TCR Beta short-read assay sequenced DNA from cultured CD4+ T cells. In TCRdb, the PCR reads were re-called with MiXCR into one record per CDR3 protein. Of about 15,000 distinct CDR3 sequences detected, roughly 52% appear once; the ten largest clones hold about 16%. Material: CD4+ T cells from blood, cultured in vitro, obtained before SARS-CoV-2 vaccination. The receptor source for this set is a human donor who had recovered from COVID-19.

The chain has TRBV7-2 and TRBJ2-3; 8 bases match TRBD2. The CDR3 spans 16 residues. Per the germline V gene, CDR1 is SGHTA and CDR2 is FQGNSA. The V gene end was trimmed by 3 bases and the J gene end by 6 bases; junction bases not matched to a gene: 11. CDR3 nucleotide sequence: TGTGCCAGCAGCTTCAGCCCGGGACTAGATACGGATACGCAGTATTTT. It yields the protein CASSFSPGLDTDTQYF.

The chain is built from TRBV7-2 and TRBJ2-1; TRBD2 aligns across 7 bases. The CDR3 contains 15 residues. Per the germline V gene, CDR1 is SGHTA and CDR2 is FQGNSA. With 3 bases clipped from V and 4 bases from J, the junction kept 6 bases outside the gene matches. For the CDR3, the DNA is TGTGCCAGCAGCTTTGATAGCGGGTCTTACAATGAGCAGTTCTTC. Translating it yields CASSFDSGSYNEQFF.

Only a few counts were recorded for this clonotype. V gene TRBV12-3 or TRBV12-4 combines with J gene TRBJ1-6, with 8 bases fitting TRBD1. The CDR3 runs 19 residues. After removal of 1 base from V and 6 bases from J, the junction contained 14 bases not matched to a gene. Here the CDR3 reads CASSLVSARQGYGNSPLHF. The CDR3, as DNA: TGTGCCAGCAGTTTAGTTTCAGCGCGACAGGGGTACGGTAATTCACCCCTCCACTTT.

The chain combines TRBV14 with TRBJ2-7, with 9 bases that match TRBD2. This CDR3 is 16 amino acids long. V gave up 4 bases and J gave up 0 bases; unmatched junction bases: 7. CDR1 and CDR2 (germline): SGHDN, FVKESK. The DNA of the CDR3 is TGTGCCAGCAGCCGAAATGTAGCGGGAGTCTCCTACGAGCAGTACTTC. It translates to CASSRNVAGVSYEQYF.